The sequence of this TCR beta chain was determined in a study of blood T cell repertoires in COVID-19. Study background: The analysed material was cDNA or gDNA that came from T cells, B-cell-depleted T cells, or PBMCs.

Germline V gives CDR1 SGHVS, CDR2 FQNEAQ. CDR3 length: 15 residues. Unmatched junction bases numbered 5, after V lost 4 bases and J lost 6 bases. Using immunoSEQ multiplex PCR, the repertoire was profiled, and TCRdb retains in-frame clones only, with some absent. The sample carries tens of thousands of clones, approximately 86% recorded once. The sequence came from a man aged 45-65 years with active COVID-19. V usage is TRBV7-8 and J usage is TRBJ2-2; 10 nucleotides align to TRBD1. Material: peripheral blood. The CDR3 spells CASSSTGGLAGELFF. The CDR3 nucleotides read TGTGCCAGCAGCTCGACAGGGGGCCTCGCCGGGGAGCTGTTTTTT.